This entry describes one TCR beta chain. The V and J ends lost 0 bases and 4 bases, in that order; junction bases with no gene match: 11. The CDR3 extends over 17 amino acids. From germline, CDR1 is SGDLS and CDR2 YYNGEE. The sample comes from a study of technical replicates of blood from a few donors. Repertoires were generated with immunoSEQ multiplex PCR, while TCRdb's copy carries only in-frame clones and drops some. The sample includes under 80,000 clones, around 97% of them seen just once. Sequences were obtained from T cells isolated from PBMCs. This rearrangement joins TRBV9 to TRBJ2-5, with TRBD2 matching over 8 bases. The TCR sequence derives from a human donor in good health. The CDR3 sequence is CASSVEGLAGLGETQYF. The CDR3 region has the DNA TGTGCCAGCAGCGTAGAAGGCCTAGCGGGTCTCGGAGAGACCCAGTACTTC.